The T cell receptor (beta chain) under discussion was sequenced for a study of patients and donors after allogeneic stem cell transplantation. In its sample, this clonotype was seen a few times. One entry per CDR3 protein results from TCRdb running MiXCR on the RT-PCR reads. The sample has around 160,000 distinct CDR3 sequences; about 29% are singletons. The CDR3 has 16 amino acids. CDR1 is SGHVS, CDR2 FQNEAQ, per germline. Trimming shortened V by 4 bases and J by 6 bases, and 19 bases separated the two germline ends. The sequencing sample was made of blood, either unsorted or a sorted T cell fraction (not recorded which). This sequence joins TRBV7-8 and TRBJ1-5; unclear D gene. The clonotype was recovered from a human donor who was either an allogeneic HSCT recipient or a stem cell or donor lymphocyte infusion donor (not recorded which). It is not recorded whose cells these are; they may come from a transplant donor. The CDR3 is CASSSRHRVTGQPQHF. For the CDR3, the DNA is TGTGCCAGCAGCTCGCGCCATAGGGTTACGGGTCAGCCCCAGCATTTT.